The present T cell receptor beta chain was sequenced within a study of blood T cell repertoires in COVID-19 (dated by TCRdb to about 2020). As for the study more broadly: The collaborator samples originated in the United States, Italy and Spain and spanned the acute and convalescent phases of COVID-19. Sample metadata almost always included a de-identified subject ID, COVID-19 status, age in years and sex. Where available, HLA class I and class II types were taken from metadata supplied by the sample provider and were not determined by assay-based typing. The material from the prospective study consisted of cDNA or gDNA derived from T cells, B-cell-depleted T cells, or PBMCs. The dataset comprised deeply sampled blood TCRbeta repertoires from subjects exposed to, actively infected with, or recovered from COVID-19. The repertoires were released in a freely available public database meant as a resource for research on the immune response to SARS-CoV-2. The samples were drawn from the first 160 participants of the ongoing ImmuneRACE study and from roughly 1,300 subjects provided by 6 global collaborators.

A word on this clone: Its recognized antigen is unknown. There are no base qualities to consult, and no much larger clone falls within one base.

The research as a whole found: How much clinical and demographic metadata was included differed by source and by participant, and the metadata was provided uncurated.

The immunoSEQ Assay, a bias-controlled multiplex PCR, was used to amplify TCRbeta CDR3 regions from genomic DNA. From the authors' description of their analysis: Within the assay, amplification of reference gene primers was used to estimate how many nucleated cells each sample contained. To quantify the absolute abundance of each unique TCRbeta CDR3 rearrangement, sequence reads were collapsed and filtered. Productive Simpson clonality was computed per sample as the square root of Simpson's diversity index over productive rearrangements. Sourced from immuneACCESS, this table was stored by TCRdb with only in-frame sequences that have V and J called. A share of the clones is absent; for the studies checked, an unresolved V gene accounts for under half, and the remainder has no known explanation. V, J and clone size reflect that table, while D and trimming were determined from the DNA. The sample has under 80,000 clones on record, approximately 80% of them singletons. 40% to 45% of the sample is taken by the ten largest.

The collaborating institutions used their own protocols to collect whole blood in K2EDTA tubes. Collaborator samples were shipped for TCRbeta analysis as frozen whole blood, isolated PBMCs, or DNA extracted from either sample type. The germline V gene yields SGDLS for CDR1 and YYNGEE for CDR2. V lost 0 bases and J lost 0 bases; the stretch between them is 9 bases long. The CDR3 holds 15 amino acids from the cysteine to the phenylalanine. Of all the DNA, just the CDR3 is kept, 45 bases in frame from base 1. The sequence is built from TRBV9 and TRBJ1-2; matching of 6 bases hints at TRBD1 as the D gene. The source material was peripheral blood. The clonotype was recovered from a man older than 75 with acute or convalescent COVID-19. The sequence in DNA is TGTGCCAGCAGCGTAGCCAGGGGAGCTAACTATGGCTACACCTTC. Its coded protein is CASSVARGANYGYTF.